The 20 T cell receptor beta chains below all came from one sample that was sequenced in a study of cytomegalovirus exposure and HLA in healthy donors. Amplification used 60 Vbeta primers and 13 Jbeta primers. The data were produced by immunoSEQ multiplex PCR, yet TCRdb's version contains in-frame clones alone and is incomplete. The data show over 150,000 clones, over 70% seen once. Sequencing was done on a sample of PBMCs. The receptors originated from a man between 25 and 39 years old in good health and CMV-seronegative.

The V gene is TRBV4-1, the J gene TRBJ2-1; 7 nucleotides align to TRBD2. This CDR3 is 17 amino acids long. V was clipped by 4 bases and J by 0 bases; unmatched bases: 9. Germline-derived CDR1 and CDR2 are MGHRA and YSYEKL. CDR3 in DNA: TGCGCCAGCAGCCCTACTAGCGCCAAGAGCTCCTACAATGAGCAGTTCTTC. Amino acids: CASSPTSAKSSYNEQFF.

The V and J genes are TRBV27 and TRBJ2-1; D is unresolved. Trimming pared 5 bases from V and 4 bases from J, leaving 9 bases between. CDR3 size: 13 residues. The V gene's germline CDR1 is MNHEY and CDR2 SMNVEV (reference sequence). The CDR3 protein is CASSTDTYNEQFF. CDR3 sequence (DNA): TGTGCCAGCAGTACCGACACTTACAATGAGCAGTTCTTC.

The gene calls are TRBV7-6 and TRBJ2-3; D ambiguous. Germline values: CDR1 SGHVS, CDR2 FNYEAQ. V was pared by 3 bases and J by 2 bases, with 12 bases between. This CDR3 region has 15 residues. As DNA, the CDR3 is TGTGCCAGCAGCTTTACAGAAACGAACACAGATACGCAGTATTTT. Translated, it gives CASSFTETNTDTQYF.

This chain connects TRBV6-5 to TRBJ1-2; unclear D gene. V was cut by 5 bases and J by 4 bases, with 14 bases left in between. The germline gives CDR1 MNHEY, CDR2 SVGAGI. The CDR3 runs to 14 residues. The CDR3 reads CASSLTSSPYGYTF. The CDR3 bases are TGTGCCAGCAGTCTGACATCAAGCCCCTATGGCTACACCTTC.

This chain links TRBV2 with TRBJ2-6; TRBD1 agrees at 10 bases. Trimming removed 6 bases from V and 0 bases from J; junction bases left unmatched: 14. Germline V gene data show CDR1 as SNHLY and CDR2 as FYNNEI. There are 20 residues in the CDR3. The DNA of the CDR3 is TGTGCCAGCAGCAAGATTCTGACAGGGGGCACCACCTCTGGGGCCAACGTCCTGACTTTC. This gives the protein CASSKILTGGTTSGANVLTF.

V gene TRBV18 combines with J gene TRBJ2-7, with 10 bases matching TRBD2. V gave up 4 bases and J gave up 3 bases; unmatched junction bases: 12. CDR3 length equals 17 residues. Germline-derived CDR1 and CDR2 are KGHSH and LQKENI. CDR3 sequence: CASSLRGLAGALYEQYF. The CDR3, as DNA: TGTGCCAGCTCACTAAGGGGGCTAGCGGGGGCCCTCTACGAGCAGTACTTC.

The V call is TRBV9, the J call TRBJ1-2, with D tentatively TRBD1 (5 bases). This CDR3 has 16 residues. V lost 4 bases and J 0 bases, leaving 16 bases between the germline ends. Germline V gene sequence: CDR1 SGDLS, CDR2 YYNGEE. CDR3: CASSPSGLPANYGYTF. The DNA for the CDR3 is TGTGCCAGCAGCCCGTCGGGACTGCCAGCTAACTATGGCTACACCTTC.

The sample holds one count of this clone. The rearrangement links TRBV30 to TRBJ1-2; D unclear. The CDR3 runs to 14 residues. Trimming pared 3 bases from V and 5 bases from J, leaving 16 bases between. Germline loops: CDR1 GTSNPN, CDR2 SVGIG (reference sequence). The CDR3 loop reads CAWRSPWAEYGYTF. The CDR3 DNA reads TGTGCCTGGAGAAGCCCGTGGGCTGAGTATGGCTACACCTTC.

This clone was picked up many times. The CDR3 nucleotides are TGTGCCAGCAGCTTAGCACAGGGTGAAGCTTTCTTT. It translates to CASSLAQGEAFF. V usage is TRBV7-8 and J usage is TRBJ1-1; a possible D gene is TRBD1 (6 bases). V was cut by 0 bases and J by 7 bases, with 6 bases left in between. Germline assignment: CDR1 SGHVS and CDR2 FQNEAQ. CDR3 size: 12 residues.

This clone was seen just once. The rearrangement joins TRBV30 to TRBJ2-2, with D maybe TRBD2 (6 bases). The germline V gene encodes CDR1 GTSNPN and CDR2 SVGIG (reference sequence). V gave up 5 bases and J gave up 1 base, with 8 bases separating them. The CDR3 runs 13 residues. The CDR3 loop is CAWGGLNTGELFF. The CDR3 coding sequence is TGTGCCTGGGGGGGACTGAACACCGGGGAGCTGTTTTTT.

This chain links TRBV14 with TRBJ2-5; 9 bases are shared with TRBD1. The J call may be in error: the DNA end matches TRBJ2-7 better. The CDR3 is 15 residues long. CDR1 is SGHDN, CDR2 FVKESK, per germline. The CDR3 DNA sequence: TGTGCCAGCAGCCGACCGGGACAGGGATACTACGAGCAGTACTTC. Its translation is CASSRPGQGYYEQYF.

Written as DNA, the CDR3 is TGTGCCAGCAGTTTTAAGCCTCCAATGGGCAATCAGCCCCAGCATTTT. Encoded protein: CASSFKPPMGNQPQHF. V is TRBV28 and J is TRBJ1-5, with D uncertain. CDR3 length: 16 residues. V lost 3 bases and J lost 2, with 14 bases in between. Per germline, CDR1 MDHEN and CDR2 SYDVKM.

The rearrangement joins TRBV30 to TRBJ2-1; D possibly corresponds to TRBD2 (5 bases). The germline CDR1 and CDR2 sequences are GTSNPN and SVGIG (reference sequence). This CDR3 region has 10 residues. Trimming removed 1 base at V and 10 bases at J, with 5 bases between. CDR3 nucleotides: TGTGCCTGGAGTGGGAGGGAGCAGTTCTTC. This codes for CAWSGREQFF.

The chain carries TRBV6-6 and TRBJ1-2, with 11 bases aligning to TRBD1. The CDR3 runs to 14 residues. V shed 5 bases, J shed 8 bases, and the junction held 7 bases outside the gene matches. Per germline, CDR1 MNHNY and CDR2 SVGAGI (reference sequence). The DNA of the CDR3 is TGTGCCAGCAGTCCCCCCGGGACAGGGGGGGGCTACACCTTC. Protein: CASSPPGTGGGYTF.

This chain joins TRBV27 and TRBJ1-2; weak D call: TRBD1 (5 bases). The CDR3 sequence is 13 residues long. Germline V gene sequence: CDR1 MNHEY, CDR2 SMNVEV (reference sequence). Trimming pared 6 bases from V and 2 bases from J, leaving 10 bases between. CDR3 nucleotide sequence: TGTGCCAGCAGCCTCAAGGGGAACTATGGCTACACCTTC. It yields the protein CASSLKGNYGYTF.

The V gene is TRBV5-1, the J gene TRBJ1-1; the match to TRBD1 covers 9 bases. The CDR3 runs 16 residues. In germline, CDR1 is SGHRS, CDR2 YFSETQ. The V and J ends lost 4 bases and 1 base, in that order; junction bases with no gene match: 8. CDR3 DNA: TGCGCCAGCAGCACCATCCCGGGACAGGGGAACACTGAAGCTTTCTTT. Encoded protein: CASSTIPGQGNTEAFF. The full variable domain, with the rest looked up from reference TRBV5-1 and TRBJ1-1, is KAGVTQTPRYLIKTRGQQVTLSCSPISGHRSVSWYQQTPGQGLQFLFEYFSETQRNKGNFPGRFSGRQFSNSRSEMNVSTLELGDSALYLCASSTIPGQGNTEAFFGQGTRLTVV.

The rearrangement joins TRBV7-8 to TRBJ2-7, with TRBD1 matching 8 bases. The CDR3 spans 16 residues. The J segment lost 1 base and the V segment lost 8 bases, leaving 13 bases of the junction unmatched. Germline lookup yields CDR1 SGHVS and CDR2 FQNEAQ. CDR3 sequence reads: CASRRSRGQGSYEQYF. The CDR3 coding sequence is TGTGCCAGCCGCAGGAGCAGGGGGCAAGGTTCCTACGAGCAGTACTTC.

This chain uses TRBV13 with TRBJ2-3; D might be TRBD1 (5 bases). CDR3 length: 14 amino acids. Between the trimmed V and J ends, which lost 3 bases and 0 bases, there was a span of 7 bases. Germline lookup yields CDR1 PRHDT and CDR2 FYEKMQ (reference sequence). The CDR3, as DNA: TGTGCCAGCAGCTTCAGGGTCAGCACAGATACGCAGTATTTT. Translating it yields CASSFRVSTDTQYF.

The chain is built from TRBV28 and TRBJ2-7, with 8 bases that match TRBD2. The V gene's germline CDR1 is MDHEN and CDR2 SYDVKM. The ends lost 6 bases at V and 0 bases at J; junction bases unmatched: 4. The CDR3 is made up of 14 amino acids. DNA for the CDR3: TGTGCCAGCAGGGCGAGCGGGGGCTCCTACGAGCAGTACTTC. Protein product: CASRASGGSYEQYF. Complete variable domain (other parts from reference TRBV28 and TRBJ2-7): DVKVTQSSRYLVKRTGEKVFLECVQDMDHENMFWYRQDPGLGLRLIYFSYDVKMKEKGDIPEGYSVSREKKERFSLILESASTNQTSMYLCASRASGGSYEQYFGPGTRLTVT.

The rearrangement links TRBV5-4 to TRBJ1-5; unclear D gene. Germline V gene lookup returns CDR1 SGHNT and CDR2 YYREEE (reference sequence). The CDR3 is 14 amino acids. V was clipped by 0 bases and J by 9 bases, with 13 bases between them. In nucleotides, the CDR3 is TGTGCCAGCAGCTTGGATCCGGGGAAGGGGCCCCAGCATTTT. Translation: CASSLDPGKGPQHF.